The entry below describes one TCR beta chain. The clone's antigen remains unknown. No per-base quality is available; no much larger clone lies one base away. The method was RT-PCR. Data came from a NextSeq 550. In TCRdb, the public reads were trimmed at Q25 with fastp and aligned with MiXCR, with productive beta chains retained. Rows merge per CDR3 protein into single entries with the most common DNA and genes. The table for this sample lists hundreds of thousands of distinct CDR3 sequences; roughly 15% of them were counted only once. Approximately 10% of the sample goes to the ten largest clones. This record comes from a study of patients and donors after allogeneic stem cell transplantation (dated by TCRdb to 2020 to 2021). Sequenced input: blood, either unsorted or a sorted T cell fraction (not recorded which). This receptor was obtained from a human donor who was either an allogeneic HSCT recipient or a stem cell or donor lymphocyte infusion donor (not recorded which). It is not recorded whose cells these are; they may come from a transplant donor.

The CDR3 sequence is CASTQTANTEAFF. The DNA sequence is as follows: TGTGCCAGCACCCAGACGGCTAACACTGAAGCTTTCTTT. The V and J genes are TRBV6-1 and TRBJ1-1; no confident D gene assignment can be made. Via the germline V gene, CDR1 is MNHNS and CDR2 SASEGT. V is cut by 7 bases and J by 2 bases, and the space between the germline ends is 11 bases. The CDR3 covers 13 residues, taking in both the cysteine and the phenylalanine. This entry keeps only the CDR3 DNA: 39 bases, framed from base 1.